Listed here are 15 T cell receptor beta chains from one sample, sequenced in a study of patients and donors after allogeneic stem cell transplantation. TCRdb re-analysed the RT-PCR reads in MiXCR, keeping a single row per CDR3 protein. The sample gives 84,000 or so distinct CDR3 sequences, 45% to 50% of which show up once; roughly 64% is in the top ten. Sequencing used blood, either unsorted or a sorted T cell fraction (not recorded which). These receptors originate from a human donor who was either an allogeneic HSCT recipient or a stem cell or donor lymphocyte infusion donor (not recorded which). It is not recorded whose cells these are; they may come from a transplant donor.

This clonotype was detected only once. The J gene is TRBJ1-2, the V gene TRBV28, with D uncertain. The CDR3 is 13 residues long. V shed 7 bases and J shed 0 bases, with 9 bases lying between them. Germline V gives CDR1 MDHEN, CDR2 SYDVKM. The CDR3 sequence is CASKVGANYGYTF. In DNA form, the CDR3 reads TGTGCCAGCAAGGTGGGAGCTAACTATGGCTACACCTTC.

The rearrangement joins TRBV7-2 to TRBJ2-2; 7 positions agree with TRBD1. V was clipped by 8 bases and J by 1 base; unmatched bases: 4. The CDR3 has 14 residues. The V gene's germline CDR1 is SGHTA and CDR2 FQGNSA. The CDR3 spells CASDRDRNTGELFF. CDR3 in DNA: TGTGCCAGCGACCGGGACAGGAACACCGGGGAGCTGTTTTTT.

The chain uses TRBV5-1 and TRBJ1-6; D gene ambiguous. The V and J ends lost 4 bases and 7 bases respectively, with 18 bases between them. The CDR3 extends over 16 amino acids. CDR1 and CDR2 (germline): SGHRS, YFSETQ. The CDR3 DNA follows: TGCGCCAGCAGCCAGACGGGAGGGAGAGGAAATTCACCCCTCCACTTT. Amino acid sequence: CASSQTGGRGNSPLHF.

This chain connects TRBV20-1 to TRBJ1-5; D ambiguous. Trimming left V 2 bases short and J 9 bases short, with 14 bases between. The germline V gene encodes CDR1 DFQATT and CDR2 SNEGSKA (reference sequence). CDR3 size: 13 residues. CDR3 bases: TGCAGTGCTAGACCCTACCTGAAGGGGCCCCAGCATTTT. Its protein is CSARPYLKGPQHF.

A few counts support this clonotype. This rearrangement joins TRBV6-5 to TRBJ1-2; maybe TRBD1 (6 bases). CDR1 MNHEY and CDR2 SVGAGI come from the germline V gene. V lost 0 bases and J 7 bases, leaving 12 bases between the germline ends. The CDR3 extends over 14 amino acids. The CDR3 sequence is CASSYSRGEGGYTF. The CDR3 DNA reads as TGTGCCAGCAGTTACTCCAGGGGCGAGGGTGGCTACACCTTC.

The rearrangement joins TRBV27 to TRBJ1-2, with D unresolved. Between the trimmed V and J ends, which lost 8 bases and 3 bases, there was a span of 10 bases. The CDR3 sequence is 12 residues long. Germline V lookup: CDR1 MNHEY, CDR2 SMNVEV (reference sequence). CDR3 nucleotides: TGTGCCAGCTACGCGGGCTACTATGGCTACACCTTC. The encoded protein is CASYAGYYGYTF.

This clonotype has more than one count but fewer than ten. This chain joins TRBV5-1 and TRBJ1-5, with D perhaps TRBD1 (6 bases). Trimming pared 4 bases from V and 0 bases from J, leaving 11 bases between. Germline CDR1 and CDR2: SGHRS and YFSETQ. The CDR3 totals 15 residues. The CDR3 here is CASSPGEFSNQPQHF. CDR3 DNA sequence: TGCGCCAGCAGCCCAGGGGAGTTTAGCAATCAGCCCCAGCATTTT.

This chain joins TRBV7-9 and TRBJ2-5, with 7 bases identical to TRBD2. The CDR3 covers 17 residues. The germline V gene encodes CDR1 SEHNR and CDR2 FQNEAQ (reference sequence). V was clipped by 5 bases and J by 1 base; unmatched bases: 13. The CDR3 DNA reads as TGTGCCAGCAGCGGATGGGACTACCTTCGGGTCCAAGAGACCCAGTACTTC. This codes for CASSGWDYLRVQETQYF. The whole variable domain, filled in from reference TRBV7-9 and TRBJ2-5, reads DTGVSQNPRHKITKRGQNVTFRCDPISEHNRLYWYRQTLGQGPEFLTYFQNEAQLEKSRLLSDRFSAERPKGSFSTLEIQRTEQGDSAMYLCASSGWDYLRVQETQYFGPGTRLLVL.

The V and J genes are TRBV2 and TRBJ2-7; possibly TRBD2 for D (5 bases). The CDR3 contains 12 residues. The V gene's germline CDR1 is SNHLY and CDR2 FYNNEI. Trimming pared 7 bases from V and 2 bases from J, leaving 9 bases between. CDR3 residues: CASNGDPYEQYF. DNA of the CDR3: TGTGCCAGCAACGGGGATCCCTACGAGCAGTACTTC.

The chain links TRBV28 to TRBJ2-2; D not certain. The ends were cut back, 3 bases at V and 5 bases at J, with 13 bases in the middle. Germline CDR1 reads MDHEN; CDR2 reads SYDVKM. The CDR3 covers 15 residues. The chain's CDR3 is CASSFPLGRTGELFF. The CDR3 coding sequence is TGTGCCAGCAGTTTTCCTCTAGGCCGAACCGGGGAGCTGTTTTTT.

This clonotype was counted between two and nine times. The rearrangement joins TRBV3-1 to TRBJ1-5; D call uncertain. CDR3 length: 13 amino acids. CDR1 LGHDT and CDR2 YNNKEL come from the germline V gene (reference sequence). Trimming took 4 bases from V and 7 from J, leaving 11 bases between them. This CDR3 is CASSLSTVQPQHF. The DNA of the CDR3 is TGTGCCAGCAGCCTGTCGACGGTCCAGCCCCAGCATTTT.

This chain connects TRBV10-3 to TRBJ2-1; 10 bases line up with TRBD2. J lost 5 bases, V lost 6 bases, and 1 base had no gene match. CDR3 size: 13 residues. The germline gives CDR1 ENHRY, CDR2 SYGVKD. The DNA of the CDR3 is TGTGCCATCAGCCTAGCGGGAGACAATGAGCAGTTCTTC. It encodes CAISLAGDNEQFF.

CDR3 bases: TGTGCCACCAGTGACCCCCTCAGTGGGTATAGCAATCAGCCCCAGCATTTT. Amino acids: CATSDPLSGYSNQPQHF. The chain employs TRBV24-1 and TRBJ1-5; the D is unclear. Trimming cost V 4 bases and J 0 bases, with 15 bases left between them. Germline loops: CDR1 KGHDR, CDR2 SFDVKD. The CDR3 covers 17 residues.

The chain combines TRBV12-3 or TRBV12-4 with TRBJ2-1; perhaps TRBD2 as D (5 bases). V was cut by 7 bases and J by 5 bases, with 18 bases left in between. This CDR3 contains 15 residues. The CDR3 protein is CASTLSGNGHNEQFF. CDR3 nucleotide sequence: TGTGCCAGCACCTTAAGCGGAAACGGGCACAATGAGCAGTTCTTC.

The sample holds a few counts of this clonotype. The chain links TRBV6-5 to TRBJ1-2; 8 bases match TRBD1. The CDR3 has 12 amino acids. Germline-derived CDR1 and CDR2 are MNHEY and SVGAGI. J lost 8 bases, V lost 6 bases, and 5 bases had no gene match. CDR3 loop: CASSRTGRGYTF. DNA for the CDR3: TGTGCCAGCAGCAGGACAGGGAGAGGCTACACCTTC.